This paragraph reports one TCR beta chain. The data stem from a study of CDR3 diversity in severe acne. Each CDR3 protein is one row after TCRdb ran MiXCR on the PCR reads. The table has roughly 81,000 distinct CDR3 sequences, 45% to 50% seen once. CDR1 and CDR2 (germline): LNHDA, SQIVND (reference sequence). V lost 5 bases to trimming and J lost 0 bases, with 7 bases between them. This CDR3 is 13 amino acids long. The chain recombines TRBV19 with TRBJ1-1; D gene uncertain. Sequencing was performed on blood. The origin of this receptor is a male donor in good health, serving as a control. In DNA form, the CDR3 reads TGTGCCAGTAGTTACGGGGTGAACACTGAAGCTTTCTTT. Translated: CASSYGVNTEAFF.